These T cell receptor beta chains were read from a single sample in a study of blood T cell repertoires in COVID-19. Sequencing used immunoSEQ multiplex PCR; TCRdb keeps in-frame clones, though not all of them. The data hold around 220,000 clones, with around 84% observed a single time. Sample: peripheral blood. Source of these receptors: a man aged 30 to 45 with active or convalescent COVID-19. Each CDR3 is given with its conserved first and last residue. The D gene is left open where the match is weak. Not every row has a clone size; where given, it reads once, few, many or a size class.

j_call v_call clone_size d_call cdr3_nt cdr3_aa
TRBJ2-1 TRBV7-9 - TRBD2 TGTGCCAGCAGCCTACCAAAAAGGGTAGCGGGACTATTGAGGGGGGAGCAGTTCTTC CASSLPKRVAGLLRGEQFF
TRBJ2-7 TRBV5-1 - - TGCGCCAGCAGCTTGGTCCAGGCAGGGATGGGCGAGCAGTACTTC CASSLVQAGMGEQYF
TRBJ2-7 TRBV6-6 - - TGTGCCAGCAACAACCTCGACAGGCCTTACGAGCAGTACTTC CASNNLDRPYEQYF
TRBJ2-3 TRBV7-9 - TRBD1 TGTGCCAGCAGCTCGGACAGGGGGAGTACAGATACGCAGTATTTT CASSSDRGSTDTQYF
TRBJ2-1 TRBV12-5 - - TGTGCTAGTGGTCTCCGGGACAACAATGAGCAGTTCTTC CASGLRDNNEQFF
TRBJ2-2 TRBV15 - - TGTGCCACCAGCAAAGCGAGGAGGTACACCGGGGAGCTGTTTTTT CATSKARRYTGELFF
TRBJ2-3 TRBV4-2 - TRBD2 TGTGCCAGCAGCCACTCGACTAGCGGGACTACAGATACGCAGTATTTT CASSHSTSGTTDTQYF
TRBJ2-7 TRBV27 - TRBD1 TGTGCCAGCAGTCTTGGACAGGGGCTATCCTACGAGCAGTACTTC CASSLGQGLSYEQYF
TRBJ2-7 TRBV27 - TRBD2 TGTGCCAGCAGTCCGGGACTAGCGTTTCCCAGCTCCTACGAGCAGTACTTC CASSPGLAFPSSYEQYF
TRBJ2-7 TRBV10-1 - - TGCGCCAGCCTCGCTACCACCTACGAGCAGTACTTC CASLATTYEQYF
TRBJ2-7 TRBV28 few TRBD1 TGTGCCAGCAGTTTTCCCAGGGGGATGACCTACGAGCAGTACTTC CASSFPRGMTYEQYF
TRBJ2-4 TRBV29-1 - - TGCAGCGTTGATGCGGGGACCAAAAACATTCAGTACTTC CSVDAGTKNIQYF
TRBJ2-5 TRBV3-1/TRBV3-2 - TRBD1 TGTGCCAGCAGCCTCGGGACAGGGGGAGAGACCCAGTACTTC CASSLGTGGETQYF
TRBJ2-7 TRBV4-2 - TRBD2 TGTGCCAGCAGCCAAGGGGCGCGGGGGGGCTTCCACGAGCAGTACTTC CASSQGARGGFHEQYF
TRBJ2-1 TRBV3-1/TRBV3-2 - TRBD2 TGTGCCAGCAGCCAAGTTGGGGGACTAGGGGTTAGTGAGCAGTTCTTC CASSQVGGLGVSEQFF
TRBJ2-1 TRBV13 - TRBD2 TGTGCCAGCAGCTTAGGGCCTAGCGGGGGCCAGCATGAGCAGTTCTTC CASSLGPSGGQHEQFF
TRBJ2-7 TRBV4-1 - TRBD2 TGCGCCAGCAGCCAAGGAGTAACTAGCGGGATGGGGGAGCAGTACTTC CASSQGVTSGMGEQYF
TRBJ2-3 TRBV7-9 few - TGTGCCAGCAGCTTAGGCCAGGGACTCACAGATACGCAGTATTTT CASSLGQGLTDTQYF
TRBJ1-1 TRBV19 - TRBD1 TGTGCCAGTAGTTTGGACAGGGTCACTGAAGCTTTCTTT CASSLDRVTEAFF
TRBJ1-2 TRBV18 - TRBD1 TGTGCCAGCTCGCCCATCCGGGACAGCCTCTATGGCTACACCTTC CASSPIRDSLYGYTF
TRBJ1-4 TRBV5-6 - - TGTGCCAGCAGCTTGTGGGGCGACTCTAATGAAAAACTGTTTTTT CASSLWGDSNEKLFF
TRBJ2-7 TRBV7-2 once TRBD2 TGTGCCAGCAGCCCACCCGCTAGCGGGAGTATAGGCTCCTACGAGCAGTACTTC CASSPPASGSIGSYEQYF
TRBJ1-6 TRBV4-2 - - TGTGCCAGCAGCCAAGATAGGGGACGGGAGAGGTCACCCCTCCACTTT CASSQDRGRERSPLHF
TRBJ2-7 TRBV3-1/TRBV3-2 - - TGTGCCAGCAGCCAGGCGGATTACGCGCAGTACTTC CASSQADYAQYF
TRBJ2-1 TRBV19 - TRBD2 TGTGCCAGTAAGTGGCTAGCGGGAACCAATGAGCAGTTCTTC CASKWLAGTNEQFF
TRBJ1-4 TRBV4-1 - - TGCGCCAGCAGCCTCCCGGGGGGGACTAATGAAAAACTGTTTTTT CASSLPGGTNEKLFF
TRBJ1-5 TRBV24-1 - - TGTGCCACCAGTACAGGGTACAGGAATCAGCCCCAGCATTTT CATSTGYRNQPQHF
TRBJ2-1 TRBV3-1/TRBV3-2 - TRBD2 TGTGCCAGCAGGACTAGCGGGAGTTGGGATGAGCAGTTCTTC CASRTSGSWDEQFF
TRBJ2-3 TRBV2 many - TGTGCCAGCAGTGATGGACTGCGGGGTAGCACAGATACGCAGTATTTT CASSDGLRGSTDTQYF